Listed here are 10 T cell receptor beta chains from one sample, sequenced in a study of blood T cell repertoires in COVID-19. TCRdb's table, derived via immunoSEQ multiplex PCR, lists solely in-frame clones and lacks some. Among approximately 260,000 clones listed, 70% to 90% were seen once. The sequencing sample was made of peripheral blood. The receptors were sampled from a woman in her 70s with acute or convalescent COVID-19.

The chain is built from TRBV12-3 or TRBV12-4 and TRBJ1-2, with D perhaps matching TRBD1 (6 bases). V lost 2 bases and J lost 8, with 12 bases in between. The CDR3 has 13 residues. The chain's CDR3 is CASSLRQGSGYTF. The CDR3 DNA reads TGTGCCAGCAGTTTACGGCAGGGGTCGGGCTACACCTTC.

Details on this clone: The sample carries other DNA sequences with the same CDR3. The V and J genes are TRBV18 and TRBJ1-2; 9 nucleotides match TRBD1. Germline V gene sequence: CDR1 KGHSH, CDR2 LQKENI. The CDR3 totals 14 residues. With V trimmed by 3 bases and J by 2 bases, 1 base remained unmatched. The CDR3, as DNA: TGTGCCAGCTCACCGGACAGGGGAAACTATGGCTACACCTTC. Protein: CASSPDRGNYGYTF. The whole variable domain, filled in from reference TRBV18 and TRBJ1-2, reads NAGVMQNPRHLVRRRGQEARLRCSPMKGHSHVYWYRQLPEEGLKFMVYLQKENIIDESGMPKERFSAEFPKEGPSILRIQQVVRGDSAAYFCASSPDRGNYGYTFGSGTRLTVV.

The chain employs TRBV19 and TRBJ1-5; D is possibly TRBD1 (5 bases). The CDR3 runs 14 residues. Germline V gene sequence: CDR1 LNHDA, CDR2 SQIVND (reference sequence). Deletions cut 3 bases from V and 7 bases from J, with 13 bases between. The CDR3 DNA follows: TGTGCCAGTAGTATTCAGGGTTTGGGCCAGCCCCAGCATTTT. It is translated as CASSIQGLGQPQHF.

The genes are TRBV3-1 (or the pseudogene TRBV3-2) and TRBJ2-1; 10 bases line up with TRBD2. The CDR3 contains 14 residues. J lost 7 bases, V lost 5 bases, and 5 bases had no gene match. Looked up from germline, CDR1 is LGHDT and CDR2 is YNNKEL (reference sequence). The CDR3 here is CASSFGLADNEQFF. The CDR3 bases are TGTGCCAGCAGCTTTGGACTAGCGGATAATGAGCAGTTCTTC.

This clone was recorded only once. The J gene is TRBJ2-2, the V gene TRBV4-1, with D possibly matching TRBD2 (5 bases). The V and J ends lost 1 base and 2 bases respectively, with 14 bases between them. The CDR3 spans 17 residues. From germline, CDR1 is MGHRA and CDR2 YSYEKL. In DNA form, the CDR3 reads TGCGCCAGCAGCCAAGTACGGTTAGGACTCAACACCGGGGAGCTGTTTTTT. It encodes CASSQVRLGLNTGELFF.

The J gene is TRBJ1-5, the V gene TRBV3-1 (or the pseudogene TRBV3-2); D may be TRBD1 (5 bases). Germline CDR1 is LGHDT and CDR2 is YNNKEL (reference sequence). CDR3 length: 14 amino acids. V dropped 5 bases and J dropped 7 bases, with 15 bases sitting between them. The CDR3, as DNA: TGTGCCAGCAGCGACCGGGGGTACCCCCAGCCCCAGCATTTT. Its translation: CASSDRGYPQPQHF.

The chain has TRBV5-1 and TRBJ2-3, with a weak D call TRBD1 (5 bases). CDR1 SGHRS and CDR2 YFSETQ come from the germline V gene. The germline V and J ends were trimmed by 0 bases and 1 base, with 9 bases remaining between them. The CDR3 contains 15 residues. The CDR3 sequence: CASSLEPRGTDTQYF. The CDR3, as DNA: TGCGCCAGCAGCTTGGAACCCAGGGGCACAGATACGCAGTATTTT.

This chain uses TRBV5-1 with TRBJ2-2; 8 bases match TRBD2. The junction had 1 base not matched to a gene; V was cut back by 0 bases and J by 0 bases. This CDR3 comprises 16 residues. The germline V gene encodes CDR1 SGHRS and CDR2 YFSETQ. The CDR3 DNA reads TGCGCCAGCAGCTTGGCTAGCGGGTCGAACACCGGGGAGCTGTTTTTT. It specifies CASSLASGSNTGELFF.

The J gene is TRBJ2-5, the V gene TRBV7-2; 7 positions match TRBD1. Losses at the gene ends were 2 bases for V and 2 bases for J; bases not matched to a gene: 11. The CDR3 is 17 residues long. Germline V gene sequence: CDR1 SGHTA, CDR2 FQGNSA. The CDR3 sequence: CASSLSAIGTAQETQYF. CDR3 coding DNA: TGTGCCAGCAGCTTATCGGCCATCGGGACAGCTCAAGAGACCCAGTACTTC.

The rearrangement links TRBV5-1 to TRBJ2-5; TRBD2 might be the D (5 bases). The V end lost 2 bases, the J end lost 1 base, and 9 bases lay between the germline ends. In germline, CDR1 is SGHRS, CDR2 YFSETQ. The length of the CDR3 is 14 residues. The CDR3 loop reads CASSFYGVQETQYF. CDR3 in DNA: TGCGCCAGCAGCTTTTACGGGGTCCAAGAGACCCAGTACTTC.